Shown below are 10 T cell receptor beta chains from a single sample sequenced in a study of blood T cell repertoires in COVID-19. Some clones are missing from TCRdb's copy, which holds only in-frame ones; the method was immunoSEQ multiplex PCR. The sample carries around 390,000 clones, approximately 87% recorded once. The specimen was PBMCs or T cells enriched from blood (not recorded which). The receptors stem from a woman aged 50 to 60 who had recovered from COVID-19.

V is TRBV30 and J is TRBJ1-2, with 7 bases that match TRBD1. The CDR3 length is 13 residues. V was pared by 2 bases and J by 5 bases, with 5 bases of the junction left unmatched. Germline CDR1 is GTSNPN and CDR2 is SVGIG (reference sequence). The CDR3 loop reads CAWSLTGRYGYTF. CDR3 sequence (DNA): TGTGCCTGGAGTTTGACAGGGCGATATGGCTACACCTTC.

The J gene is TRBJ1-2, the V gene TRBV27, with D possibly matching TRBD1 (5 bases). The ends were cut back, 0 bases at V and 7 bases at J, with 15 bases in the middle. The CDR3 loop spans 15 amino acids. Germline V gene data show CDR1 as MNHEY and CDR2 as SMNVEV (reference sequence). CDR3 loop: CASSLSGQARVGYTF. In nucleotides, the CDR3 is TGTGCCAGCAGTTTATCGGGGCAGGCCCGAGTTGGCTACACCTTC.

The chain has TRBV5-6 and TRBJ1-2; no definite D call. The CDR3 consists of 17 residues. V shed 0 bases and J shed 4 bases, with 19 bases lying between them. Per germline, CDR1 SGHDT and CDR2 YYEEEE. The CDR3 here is CASSLVDLPNRPYGYTF. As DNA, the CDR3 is TGTGCCAGCAGCTTGGTAGATTTGCCCAACCGCCCCTATGGCTACACCTTC. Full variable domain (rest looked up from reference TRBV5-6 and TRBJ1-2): DAGVTQSPTHLIKTRGQQVTLRCSPKSGHDTVSWYQQALGQGPQFIFQYYEEEERQRGNFPDRFSGHQFPNYSSELNVNALLLGDSALYLCASSLVDLPNRPYGYTFGSGTRLTVV.

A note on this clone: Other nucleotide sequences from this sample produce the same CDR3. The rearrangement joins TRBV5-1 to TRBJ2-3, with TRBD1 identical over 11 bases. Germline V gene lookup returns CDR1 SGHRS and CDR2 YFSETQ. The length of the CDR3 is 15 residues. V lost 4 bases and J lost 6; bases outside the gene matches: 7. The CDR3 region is CASSHRDRGSDTQYF. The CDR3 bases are TGCGCCAGCAGCCACCGGGACAGGGGGTCGGATACGCAGTATTTT.

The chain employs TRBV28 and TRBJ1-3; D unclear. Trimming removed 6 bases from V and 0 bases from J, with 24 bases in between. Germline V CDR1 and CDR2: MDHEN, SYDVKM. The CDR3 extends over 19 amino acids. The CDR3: CASSFGPAKLSVSGNTIYF. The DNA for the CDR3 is TGTGCCAGCAGCTTTGGGCCAGCAAAACTTAGTGTCTCTGGAAACACCATATATTTT.

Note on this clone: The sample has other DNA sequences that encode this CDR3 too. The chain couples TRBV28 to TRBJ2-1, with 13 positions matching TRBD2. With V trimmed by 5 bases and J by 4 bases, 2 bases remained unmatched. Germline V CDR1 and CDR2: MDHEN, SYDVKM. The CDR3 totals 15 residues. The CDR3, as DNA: TGTGCCAGCAGTCGGACTAGCGGGGGATACAATGAGCAGTTCTTC. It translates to CASSRTSGGYNEQFF.

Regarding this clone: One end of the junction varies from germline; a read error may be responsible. CDR3 sequence reads: CASSLMGGNPEAFF. CDR3 nucleotides: TGTGCCAGCAGTTTGATGGGGGGGAACCCTGAAGCTTTCTTT. The V gene is TRBV27, the J gene TRBJ1-1; D may be TRBD1 (5 bases). The CDR3 length is 14 residues. Germline lookup yields CDR1 MNHEY and CDR2 SMNVEV (reference sequence).

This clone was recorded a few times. Written as DNA, the CDR3 is TGTGCCAGCAGTCCCGGGGACAGGGGGCGAAATCAGCCCCAGCATTTT. Translating gives CASSPGDRGRNQPQHF. The chain carries TRBV28 and TRBJ1-5; 12 bases are a match to TRBD1. Germline V lookup: CDR1 MDHEN, CDR2 SYDVKM. V was pared by 5 bases and J by 4 bases, with 6 bases of the junction left unmatched. This CDR3 spans 16 amino acids.

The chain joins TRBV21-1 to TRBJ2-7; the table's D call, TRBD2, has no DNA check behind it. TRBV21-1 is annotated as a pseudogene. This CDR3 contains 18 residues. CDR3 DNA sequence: TGTGCCAGCAACCTACCGGGGGGACTAGCGGGGAGCTCCTACGAGCAGTACTTC. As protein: CASNLPGGLAGSSYEQYF.

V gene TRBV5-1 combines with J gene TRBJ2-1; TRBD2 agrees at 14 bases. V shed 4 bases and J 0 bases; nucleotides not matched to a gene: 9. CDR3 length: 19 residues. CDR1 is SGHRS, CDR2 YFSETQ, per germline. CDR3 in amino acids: CASSQPGLAGVSSYNEQFF. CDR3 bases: TGCGCCAGCAGCCAACCGGGACTAGCGGGGGTTTCCTCCTACAATGAGCAGTTCTTC.